This is a list of T cell receptor beta chains from one sample in a study of blood T cell repertoires in COVID-19. The repertoire was sequenced with immunoSEQ multiplex PCR; TCRdb's copy has only in-frame clones and lacks some. The sample consists of some 120,000 clones, almost 85% of them appearing once. Sequenced input: peripheral blood. These receptors were obtained from a man between 70 and 80 years old with active or convalescent COVID-19. Each CDR3 is given with its conserved first and last residue. The order of the fields is CDR3 length, clone size, J gene, V gene, D gene, CDR3 DNA, CDR3 protein. The D gene is left open where the match is weak. The listing skips clone size in some rows; elsewhere it reads once, few, many or a size class.

len: 15; abundance: NA; j_gene: TRBJ2-1; v_gene: TRBV5-1; d_gene: NA; CDR3nt: TGCGCCAGCAGCAAAGGGACTTCCCCCTACAATGAGCAGTTCTTC; CDR3aa: CASSKGTSPYNEQFF
len: 15; abundance: NA; j_gene: TRBJ1-5; v_gene: TRBV19; d_gene: TRBD1; CDR3nt: TGTGCCAGTCGACAAGGGACAGGGCGCGATCAGCCCCAGCATTTT; CDR3aa: CASRQGTGRDQPQHF
len: 16; abundance: NA; j_gene: TRBJ2-5; v_gene: TRBV5-4; d_gene: TRBD2; CDR3nt: TGTGCCAGCGGACAAAGAGCGGGAGGGCCAAGTGAGACCCAGTACTTC; CDR3aa: CASGQRAGGPSETQYF
len: 13; abundance: NA; j_gene: TRBJ2-7; v_gene: TRBV28; d_gene: NA; CDR3nt: TGTGCCAGCAGTTTATACGGGGCCTACGAGCAGTACTTC; CDR3aa: CASSLYGAYEQYF
len: 15; abundance: once; j_gene: TRBJ2-7; v_gene: TRBV28; d_gene: TRBD1; CDR3nt: TGTGCCAGCAGTTACGTCGACAGGGCCTCCTACGAGCAGTACTTC; CDR3aa: CASSYVDRASYEQYF
len: 11; abundance: NA; j_gene: TRBJ2-7; v_gene: TRBV5-1; d_gene: NA; CDR3nt: TGCGCCAGCAGCTCAGTCTACGAGCAGTACTTC; CDR3aa: CASSSVYEQYF
len: 15; abundance: NA; j_gene: TRBJ1-1; v_gene: TRBV7-2; d_gene: NA; CDR3nt: TGTGCCAGCAGCAGCCAACCTCCCGGGCAGGGTGAAGCTTTCTTT; CDR3aa: CASSSQPPGQGEAFF
len: 15; abundance: NA; j_gene: TRBJ1-4; v_gene: TRBV7-9; d_gene: TRBD1; CDR3nt: TGTGCCAGCAGCTCCCGACAGGGGATCAATGAAAAACTGTTTTTT; CDR3aa: CASSSRQGINEKLFF
len: 16; abundance: NA; j_gene: TRBJ1-5; v_gene: TRBV3-1/TRBV3-2; d_gene: NA; CDR3nt: TGTGCCAGCAGCCAAGCAGGGGTTGGTAGCAATCAGCCCCAGCATTTT; CDR3aa: CASSQAGVGSNQPQHF
len: 14; abundance: NA; j_gene: TRBJ2-7; v_gene: TRBV10-3; d_gene: NA; CDR3nt: TGTGCCATCAGTGAGGCATCCACAGGGTCCGAGCAGTACTTC; CDR3aa: CAISEASTGSEQYF
len: 17; abundance: NA; j_gene: TRBJ2-7; v_gene: TRBV18; d_gene: NA; CDR3nt: TGTGCCAGCTCACCACCCAGCTCAAGGGGCCGCTCCTACGAGCAGTACTTC; CDR3aa: CASSPPSSRGRSYEQYF
len: 15; abundance: NA; j_gene: TRBJ1-4; v_gene: TRBV2; d_gene: NA; CDR3nt: TGTGCCAGCAGAATAATACAGGGCGCGAATGAAAAACTGTTTTTT; CDR3aa: CASRIIQGANEKLFF
len: 14; abundance: few; j_gene: TRBJ2-7; v_gene: TRBV27; d_gene: TRBD2; CDR3nt: TGTGCCAGCAGTTTAAGCCGCGGGGGATACGAGCAGTACTTC; CDR3aa: CASSLSRGGYEQYF
len: 10; abundance: NA; j_gene: TRBJ2-1; v_gene: TRBV29-1; d_gene: NA; CDR3nt: TGCAGCGTTGACTTGAATGAGCAGTTCTTC; CDR3aa: CSVDLNEQFF
len: 18; abundance: NA; j_gene: TRBJ2-5; v_gene: TRBV7-2; d_gene: TRBD2; CDR3nt: TGTGCCAGCAGCTTTCTAGCGGGGGGACGGAACCTCCAAGAGACCCAGTACTTC; CDR3aa: CASSFLAGGRNLQETQYF
len: 13; abundance: NA; j_gene: TRBJ1-1; v_gene: TRBV11-2; d_gene: NA; CDR3nt: TGTGCCAGCAGCGCATCCCGGGTTGGGGAAGCTTTCTTT; CDR3aa: CASSASRVGEAFF
len: 15; abundance: NA; j_gene: TRBJ2-3; v_gene: TRBV9; d_gene: NA; CDR3nt: TGTGCCAGCAGCGTTGGTGGATCAGGCGCAGATACGCAGTATTTT; CDR3aa: CASSVGGSGADTQYF
len: 13; abundance: NA; j_gene: TRBJ2-7; v_gene: TRBV6-5; d_gene: NA; CDR3nt: TGTGCCAGCAGTTACTCCTCGGTCGGCGAGCAGTACTTC; CDR3aa: CASSYSSVGEQYF
len: 14; abundance: NA; j_gene: TRBJ2-7; v_gene: TRBV14; d_gene: TRBD2; CDR3nt: TGTGCCAGCAGCCATAGCGGGTACTCTGACGAGCAGTACTTC; CDR3aa: CASSHSGYSDEQYF
len: 13; abundance: NA; j_gene: TRBJ1-1; v_gene: TRBV30; d_gene: NA; CDR3nt: TGTGCCTGGAGGGACAGATTGAACACTGAAGCTTTCTTT; CDR3aa: CAWRDRLNTEAFF
len: 13; abundance: NA; j_gene: TRBJ2-1; v_gene: TRBV7-2; d_gene: TRBD2; CDR3nt: TGTGCCACGACACTAGCGGGGGACAATGAGCAGTTCTTC; CDR3aa: CATTLAGDNEQFF
len: 14; abundance: NA; j_gene: TRBJ2-3; v_gene: TRBV29-1; d_gene: NA; CDR3nt: TGCAGCGTTGAAGGTGGCCGGGGCACAGATACGCAGTATTTT; CDR3aa: CSVEGGRGTDTQYF
len: 14; abundance: NA; j_gene: TRBJ1-2; v_gene: TRBV5-5; d_gene: NA; CDR3nt: TGTGCCAGCAGCTTGACAGGATTTAACTATGGCTACACCTTC; CDR3aa: CASSLTGFNYGYTF
len: 11; abundance: NA; j_gene: TRBJ2-3; v_gene: TRBV10-3; d_gene: NA; CDR3nt: TGTGCCGCTAGCGGCACAGATACGCAGTATTTT; CDR3aa: CAASGTDTQYF
len: 12; abundance: NA; j_gene: TRBJ2-5; v_gene: TRBV6-2/TRBV6-3; d_gene: NA; CDR3nt: TGTGCCAGCAGTTACTCCCGAGAGACCCAGTACTTC; CDR3aa: CASSYSRETQYF
len: 15; abundance: NA; j_gene: TRBJ2-7; v_gene: TRBV9; d_gene: NA; CDR3nt: TGTGCCAGCAGCGTAGGGCAGGGGATAAGTTACGAGCAGTACTTC; CDR3aa: CASSVGQGISYEQYF
len: 18; abundance: NA; j_gene: TRBJ2-7; v_gene: TRBV5-1; d_gene: TRBD1; CDR3nt: TGCGCCAGCAGCTCGGAGCCTCAACGCGGGACAGGGGGAAGCGAGCAGTACTTC; CDR3aa: CASSSEPQRGTGGSEQYF
len: 17; abundance: NA; j_gene: TRBJ2-1; v_gene: TRBV27; d_gene: TRBD2; CDR3nt: TGTGCCAGCAGTTATCGGACTAGCGGGGGGGCCCGGAATGAGCAGTTCTTC; CDR3aa: CASSYRTSGGARNEQFF
len: 18; abundance: few; j_gene: TRBJ2-5; v_gene: TRBV4-3; d_gene: NA; CDR3nt: TGCGCCAGCAGCCAAGATCGTTCGTTCGGGGGGCTGGGAGAGACCCAGTACTTC; CDR3aa: CASSQDRSFGGLGETQYF
len: 19; abundance: NA; j_gene: TRBJ2-3; v_gene: TRBV2; d_gene: TRBD2; CDR3nt: TGTGCCAGCAGTCGCACCGGGACTAGCGGGAACTCACCGGAGGGTACGCAGTATTTT; CDR3aa: CASSRTGTSGNSPEGTQYF
len: 14; abundance: few; j_gene: TRBJ2-4; v_gene: TRBV6-5; d_gene: NA; CDR3nt: TGTGCCAGCAGAGACATTCTAGCCAAAAACATTCAGTACTTC; CDR3aa: CASRDILAKNIQYF
len: 16; abundance: NA; j_gene: TRBJ2-5; v_gene: TRBV11-3; d_gene: NA; CDR3nt: TGTGCCAGCAGCTTACATGGCGCAGGGGCTCAAGAGACCCAGTACTTC; CDR3aa: CASSLHGAGAQETQYF
len: 14; abundance: NA; j_gene: TRBJ2-1; v_gene: TRBV5-4; d_gene: NA; CDR3nt: TGTGCCAGCAGCCCGGGTTGGGTGATCCATGAGCAGTTCTTC; CDR3aa: CASSPGWVIHEQFF
len: 11; abundance: NA; j_gene: TRBJ1-2; v_gene: TRBV12-3/TRBV12-4; d_gene: NA; CDR3nt: TGTGCCAGCAGCTTTATCTATGGCTACACCTTC; CDR3aa: CASSFIYGYTF
len: 20; abundance: many; j_gene: TRBJ1-1; v_gene: TRBV11-3; d_gene: TRBD1; CDR3nt: TGTGCCAGCAGCTTACACAAATTAACCCCCGGGACAGCACTGAACACTGAAGCTTTCTTT; CDR3aa: CASSLHKLTPGTALNTEAFF